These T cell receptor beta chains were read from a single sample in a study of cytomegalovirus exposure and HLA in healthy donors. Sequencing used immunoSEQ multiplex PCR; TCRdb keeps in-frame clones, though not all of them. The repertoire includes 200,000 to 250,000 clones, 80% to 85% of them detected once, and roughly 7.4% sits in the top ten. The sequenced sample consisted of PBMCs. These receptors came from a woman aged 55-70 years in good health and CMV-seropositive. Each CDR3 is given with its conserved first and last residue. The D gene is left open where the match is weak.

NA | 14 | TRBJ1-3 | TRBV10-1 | TGCGCCAGCAGTGACGGAGGGTCTGGAAACACCATATATTTT | CASSDGGSGNTIYF
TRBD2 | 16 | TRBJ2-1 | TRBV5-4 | TGTGCCAGCAGCTTGCGAGCGACTAGCGGGAGCCACGAGCAGTTCTTC | CASSLRATSGSHEQFF
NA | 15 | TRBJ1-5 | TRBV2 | TGTGCCAGCACTAGCGGACTCAGGGGCACTCAGCCCCAGCATTTT | CASTSGLRGTQPQHF
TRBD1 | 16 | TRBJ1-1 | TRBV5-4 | TGTGCCAGCAGCCCTGGATTGACAGGGGGGGGTACTGAAGCTTTCTTT | CASSPGLTGGGTEAFF
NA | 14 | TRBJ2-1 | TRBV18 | TGTGCCAGCTCACTACCGGACAGTTACAATGAGCAGTTCTTC | CASSLPDSYNEQFF
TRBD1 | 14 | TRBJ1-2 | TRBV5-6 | TGTGCCAGCAGCTGGGACAGAGCTAACTATGGCTACACCTTC | CASSWDRANYGYTF
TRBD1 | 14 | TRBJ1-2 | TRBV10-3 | TGTGCCATCAGCCAGACAGGGGGGACTGATGGCTACACCTTC | CAISQTGGTDGYTF
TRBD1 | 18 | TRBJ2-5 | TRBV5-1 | TGCGCCAGCAGCTTGCTCCCCGCCGGGACAGGGGGGGAAGAGACCCAGTACTTC | CASSLLPAGTGGEETQYF
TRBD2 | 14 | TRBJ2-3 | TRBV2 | TGTGCCAGCAATTACGGGGGGATGGCAGATACGCAGTATTTT | CASNYGGMADTQYF
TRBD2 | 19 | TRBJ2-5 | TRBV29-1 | TGCAGCGTTGATGGGACGGCTCTAGACGGACTAGCGGGAGGAGAGACCCAGTACTTC | CSVDGTALDGLAGGETQYF
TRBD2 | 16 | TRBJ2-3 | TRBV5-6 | TGTGCCAGCAGCTTTGGGACTAGCGGAGCCCTAGATACGCAGTATTTT | CASSFGTSGALDTQYF
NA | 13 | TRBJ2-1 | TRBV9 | TGTGCCAGCAGCCCTCGGAACAGAGTCGAGCAGTTCTTC | CASSPRNRVEQFF
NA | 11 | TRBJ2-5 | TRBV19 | TGTGCCAGCTGGAGGGAAGAGACCCAGTACTTC | CASWREETQYF
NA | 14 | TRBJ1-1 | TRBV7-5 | TGTGTCAGAAGCTTATGGGACAGCCACACTAAAGCTTTCTTT | CVRSLWDSHTKAFF
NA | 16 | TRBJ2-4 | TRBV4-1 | TGCGCCAGCAGCCAACCCGGACAGCGTGCCAAAAACATTCAGTACTTC | CASSQPGQRAKNIQYF